These 4 T cell receptor beta chains were sequenced from one sample in a study of T-cell reconstitution after alpha-beta-depleted transplantation in children (TCRdb year 2016). Libraries came from PCR. The instrument given in TCRdb is Illumina HiSeq 2500. TCR library preparation used molecular barcoding, with unique molecular identifiers applied to normalize quantification of the TCRbeta repertoire. TCRdb's own reprocessing of the public reads used fastp at Q25 and MiXCR and kept productive beta chains. Each entry merges the rows of one CDR3 protein and shows their most common DNA and genes. Across this sample there are hundreds of thousands of distinct CDR3 sequences, with 20% to 25% seen only once. Over 12% of the sample comes from the top ten. The sample's treatment or condition label, in plain terms: allogeneic hematopoietic cell transplantation with graft depleted of TCRalphabeta T cells and CD19 B cells.

The source was PBMCs, mostly from graft donor cells, collected 360 days after TCRalphabeta/CD19-depleted stem cell transplant. These receptors were taken from a boy in the first two years of life who had a stem cell transplant for acute myeloid leukemia, so the T cells may come from the graft donor.

This clonotype was seen many times. The CDR3 reads CSGQESGANVLTF. Here the CDR3 DNA reads TGCAGCGGACAGGAGTCTGGGGCCAACGTCCTGACTTTC. The J gene is TRBJ2-6, the V gene TRBV29-1, with D perhaps TRBD1 (6 bases). From germline, CDR1 is SQVTM and CDR2 ANQGSEA. The CDR3 covers 13 residues. Deletions cut 7 bases from V and 1 base from J, with 8 bases between.

The chain employs TRBV20-1 and TRBJ1-5, with D possibly TRBD1 on 5 matching bases. Germline loops: CDR1 DFQATT, CDR2 SNEGSKA (reference sequence). The CDR3 totals 13 residues. V was shortened by 2 bases and J by 7 bases, with 12 bases between the two germline ends. CDR3 sequence reads: CSARTGGRQPQHF. DNA for the CDR3: TGCAGTGCTAGAACCGGGGGAAGGCAGCCCCAGCATTTT.

This clonotype showed up many times. The chain carries TRBV7-2 and TRBJ2-1; 8 nucleotides align to TRBD1. CDR1 and CDR2 (germline): SGHTA, FQGNSA. Losses at the gene ends were 5 bases for V and 1 base for J; bases not matched to a gene: 4. The CDR3 consists of 15 residues. CDR3 amino acids: CASSLDRESYNEQFF. In DNA, the CDR3 is TGTGCCAGCAGCCTGGACAGGGAATCCTACAATGAGCAGTTCTTC.

This chain joins TRBV7-3 and TRBJ2-1; perhaps D is TRBD1 or TRBD2 (5 bases each). CDR3 length: 15 residues. V lost 5 bases, J lost 3 bases, and 14 bases lay in between. Per the germline V gene, CDR1 is SGHTA and CDR2 is FQGTGA. The CDR3 here is CASSTTGPSYNEQFF. CDR3 DNA sequence: TGTGCCAGCAGCACTACGGGACCAAGCTACAATGAGCAGTTCTTC.